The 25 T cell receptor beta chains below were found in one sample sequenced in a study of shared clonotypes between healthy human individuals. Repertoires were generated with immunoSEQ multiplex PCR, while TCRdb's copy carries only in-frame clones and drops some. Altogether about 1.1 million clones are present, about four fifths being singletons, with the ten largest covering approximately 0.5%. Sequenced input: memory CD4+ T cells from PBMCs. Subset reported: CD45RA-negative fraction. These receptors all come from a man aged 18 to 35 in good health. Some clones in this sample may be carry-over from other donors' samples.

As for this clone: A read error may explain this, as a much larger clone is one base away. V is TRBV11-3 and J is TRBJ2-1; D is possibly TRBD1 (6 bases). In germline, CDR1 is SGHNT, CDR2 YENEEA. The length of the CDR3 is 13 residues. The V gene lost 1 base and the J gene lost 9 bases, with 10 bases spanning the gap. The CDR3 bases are TGTGCCAGCAGCTTAGCCAGGGGTGGTGAGCAGTTCTTC. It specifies CASSLARGGEQFF.

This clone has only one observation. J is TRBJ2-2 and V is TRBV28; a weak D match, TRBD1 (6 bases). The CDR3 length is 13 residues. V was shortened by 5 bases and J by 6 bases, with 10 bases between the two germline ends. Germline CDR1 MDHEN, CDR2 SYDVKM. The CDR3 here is CASSTGFPGELFF. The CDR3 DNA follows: TGTGCCAGCAGTACAGGGTTCCCCGGGGAGCTGTTTTTT.

The CDR3 sequence is CASSVRTDPPYEQYF. In nucleotides, the CDR3 is TGTGCCAGCAGCGTGCGGACAGACCCACCCTACGAGCAGTACTTC. The J gene is TRBJ2-7, the V gene TRBV7-9; D perhaps matches TRBD1 (6 bases). Between the trimmed V and J ends, which lost 5 bases and 2 bases, there was a span of 16 bases. Germline values: CDR1 SEHNR, CDR2 FQNEAQ (reference sequence). There are 15 residues in the CDR3. Drawing the rest from reference TRBV7-9 and TRBJ2-7, the complete variable domain is DTGVSQNPRHKITKRGQNVTFRCDPISEHNRLYWYRQTLGQGPEFLTYFQNEAQLEKSRLLSDRFSAERPKGSFSTLEIQRTEQGDSAMYLCASSVRTDPPYEQYFGPGTRLTVT.

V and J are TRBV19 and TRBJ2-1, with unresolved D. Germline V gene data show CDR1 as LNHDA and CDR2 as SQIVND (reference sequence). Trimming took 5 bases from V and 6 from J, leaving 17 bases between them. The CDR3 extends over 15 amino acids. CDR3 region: CASSSSWRLGNEQFF. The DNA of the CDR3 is TGTGCCAGTAGTTCTTCATGGCGGTTGGGCAATGAGCAGTTCTTC.

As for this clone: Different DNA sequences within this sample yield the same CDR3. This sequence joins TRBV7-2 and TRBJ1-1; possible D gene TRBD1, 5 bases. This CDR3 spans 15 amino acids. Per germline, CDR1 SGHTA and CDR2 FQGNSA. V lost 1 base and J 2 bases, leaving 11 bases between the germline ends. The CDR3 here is CASSLGGGVNTEAFF. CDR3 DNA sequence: TGTGCCAGCAGCTTAGGCGGAGGGGTCAACACTGAAGCTTTCTTT.

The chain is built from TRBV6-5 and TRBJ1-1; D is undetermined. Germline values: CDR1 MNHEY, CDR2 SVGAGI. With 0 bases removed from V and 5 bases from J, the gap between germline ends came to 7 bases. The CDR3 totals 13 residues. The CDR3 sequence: CASSYSAATEAFF. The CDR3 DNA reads TGTGCCAGCAGTTACTCGGCAGCTACTGAAGCTTTCTTT.

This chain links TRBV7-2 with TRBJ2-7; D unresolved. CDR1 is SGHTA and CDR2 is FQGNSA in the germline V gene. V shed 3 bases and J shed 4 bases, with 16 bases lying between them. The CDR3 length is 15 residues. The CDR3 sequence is CASSLWQLMGYEQYF. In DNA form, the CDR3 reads TGTGCCAGCAGCTTGTGGCAGCTTATGGGGTACGAGCAGTACTTC.

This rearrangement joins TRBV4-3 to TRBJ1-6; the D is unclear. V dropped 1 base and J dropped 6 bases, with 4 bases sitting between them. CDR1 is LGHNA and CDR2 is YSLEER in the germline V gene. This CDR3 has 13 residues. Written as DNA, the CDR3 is TGCGCCAGCAGCCAAGTTCTTAATTCACCCCTCCACTTT. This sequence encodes CASSQVLNSPLHF.

Written as DNA, the CDR3 is TGTGCCAGCAGCCGCTCCCAAAGGGATACGCAGTATTTT. Translating it yields CASSRSQRDTQYF. The rearrangement links TRBV6-6 to TRBJ2-3; D gene uncertain. V was clipped by 6 bases and J by 6 bases, with 13 bases between them. Germline V gene sequence: CDR1 MNHNY, CDR2 SVGAGI (reference sequence). This CDR3 region has 13 residues.

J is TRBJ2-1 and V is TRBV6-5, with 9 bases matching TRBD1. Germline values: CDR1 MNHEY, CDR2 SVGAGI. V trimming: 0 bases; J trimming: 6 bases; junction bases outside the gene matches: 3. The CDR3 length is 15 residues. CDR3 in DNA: TGTGCCAGCAGTTACTCCGGGACAGGGACCAATGAGCAGTTCTTC. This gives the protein CASSYSGTGTNEQFF.

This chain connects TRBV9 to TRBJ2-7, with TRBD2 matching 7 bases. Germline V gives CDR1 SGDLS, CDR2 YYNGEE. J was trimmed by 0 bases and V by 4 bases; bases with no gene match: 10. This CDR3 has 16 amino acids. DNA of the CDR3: TGTGCCAGCAGCCCGGGGGGAGCGGCCACCTCCTACGAGCAGTACTTC. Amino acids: CASSPGGAATSYEQYF.

Written as DNA, the CDR3 is TGTGCCAGCAGCGTCGATGGGAATTCACCCCTCCACTTT. Its protein product is CASSVDGNSPLHF. The chain employs TRBV7-2 and TRBJ1-6; D remains ambiguous. Germline V gene lookup returns CDR1 SGHTA and CDR2 FQGNSA. The CDR3 runs 13 residues. Trimming cost V 5 bases and J 7 bases, with 9 bases left between them. Using reference TRBV7-2 and TRBJ1-6 for the parts outside the CDR3, the full variable domain is GAGVSQSPSNKVTEKGKDVELRCDPISGHTALYWYRQSLGQGLEFLIYFQGNSAPDKSGLPSDRFSAERTGGSVSTLTIQRTQQEDSAVYLCASSVDGNSPLHFGNGTRLTVT.

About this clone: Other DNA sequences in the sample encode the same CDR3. CDR3 sequence: CASSYRGSPLHF. The CDR3 coding sequence is TGTGCCAGCAGTTATCGAGGTTCACCCCTCCACTTT. This chain uses TRBV6-5 with TRBJ1-6; no clear D. This CDR3 contains 12 residues. V lost 3 bases and J 9 bases, leaving 6 bases between the germline ends. Germline V gives CDR1 MNHEY, CDR2 SVGAGI.

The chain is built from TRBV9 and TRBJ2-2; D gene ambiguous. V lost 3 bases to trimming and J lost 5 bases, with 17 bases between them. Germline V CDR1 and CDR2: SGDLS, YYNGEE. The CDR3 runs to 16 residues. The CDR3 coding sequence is TGTGCCAGCAGCGCCGCCGCTGGGCTAGAGACCGGGGAGCTGTTTTTT. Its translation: CASSAAAGLETGELFF. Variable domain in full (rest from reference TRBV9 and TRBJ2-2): DSGVTQTPKHLITATGQRVTLRCSPRSGDLSVYWYQQSLDQGLQFLIQYYNGEERAKGNILERFSAQQFPDLHSELNLSSLELGDSALYFCASSAAAGLETGELFFGEGSRLTVL.

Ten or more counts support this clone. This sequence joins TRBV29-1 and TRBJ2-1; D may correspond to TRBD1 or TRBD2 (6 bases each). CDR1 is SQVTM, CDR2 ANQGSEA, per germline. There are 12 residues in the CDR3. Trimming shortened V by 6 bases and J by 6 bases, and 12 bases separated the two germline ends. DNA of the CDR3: TGCAGCGTGGCCCCGGGGGCCAATGAGCAGTTCTTC. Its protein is CSVAPGANEQFF.

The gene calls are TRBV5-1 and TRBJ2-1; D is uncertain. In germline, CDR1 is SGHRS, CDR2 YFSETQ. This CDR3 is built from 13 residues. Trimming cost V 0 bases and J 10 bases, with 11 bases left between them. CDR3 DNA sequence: TGCGCCAGCAGCTTGGGACCTTCCAGGGAGCAGTTCTTC. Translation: CASSLGPSREQFF.

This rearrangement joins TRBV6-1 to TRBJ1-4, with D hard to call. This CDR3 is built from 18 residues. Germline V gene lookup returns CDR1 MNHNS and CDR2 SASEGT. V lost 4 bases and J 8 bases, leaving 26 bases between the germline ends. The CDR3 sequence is CASSAPAAGRFGEEKLFF. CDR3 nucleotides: TGTGCCAGCAGTGCACCGGCGGCAGGTCGCTTCGGCGAGGAAAAACTGTTTTTT.

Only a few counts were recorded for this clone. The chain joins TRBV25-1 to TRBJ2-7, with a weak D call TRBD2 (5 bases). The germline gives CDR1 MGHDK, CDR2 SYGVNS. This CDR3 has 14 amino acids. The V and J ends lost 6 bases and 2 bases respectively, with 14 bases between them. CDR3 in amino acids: CASRGGLNTYEQYF. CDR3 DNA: TGTGCCAGCAGAGGAGGACTGAACACCTACGAGCAGTACTTC.

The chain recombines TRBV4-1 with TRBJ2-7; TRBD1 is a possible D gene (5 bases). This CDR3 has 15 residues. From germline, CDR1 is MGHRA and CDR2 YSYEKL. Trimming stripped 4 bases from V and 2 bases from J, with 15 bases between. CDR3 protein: CASSPQGDGPYEQYF. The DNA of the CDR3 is TGCGCCAGCAGCCCCCAGGGTGACGGACCCTACGAGCAGTACTTC.

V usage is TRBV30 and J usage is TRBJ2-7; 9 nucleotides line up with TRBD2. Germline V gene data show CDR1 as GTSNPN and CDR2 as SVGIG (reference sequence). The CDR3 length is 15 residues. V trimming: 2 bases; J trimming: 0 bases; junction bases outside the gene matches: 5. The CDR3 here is CAWSRLAVFSYEQYF. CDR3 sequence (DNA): TGTGCCTGGAGTCGACTAGCGGTATTCTCCTACGAGCAGTACTTC.

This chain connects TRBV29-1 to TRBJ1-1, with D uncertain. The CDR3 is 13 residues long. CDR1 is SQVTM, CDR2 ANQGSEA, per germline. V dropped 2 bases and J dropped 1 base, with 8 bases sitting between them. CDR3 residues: CSVEQTANTEAFF. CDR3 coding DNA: TGCAGCGTTGAACAGACCGCGAACACTGAAGCTTTCTTT.

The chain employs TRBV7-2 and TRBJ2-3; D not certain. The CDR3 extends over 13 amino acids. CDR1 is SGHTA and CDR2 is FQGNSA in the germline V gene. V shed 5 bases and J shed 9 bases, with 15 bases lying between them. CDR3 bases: TGTGCCAGCAGCCCCCCTCGGCCCGGAACGCAGTATTTT. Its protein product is CASSPPRPGTQYF.

CDR3 residues: CATWRLGPRGVVTEAFF. The CDR3 coding sequence is TGTGCCACCTGGCGCCTCGGTCCCAGGGGGGTTGTCACTGAAGCTTTCTTT. The chain joins TRBV28 to TRBJ1-1; 7 nucleotides match TRBD1. CDR1 and CDR2 from the germline V gene are MDHEN and SYDVKM. The CDR3 runs to 17 residues. The V gene end was trimmed by 10 bases and the J gene end by 4 bases; junction bases not matched to a gene: 21.

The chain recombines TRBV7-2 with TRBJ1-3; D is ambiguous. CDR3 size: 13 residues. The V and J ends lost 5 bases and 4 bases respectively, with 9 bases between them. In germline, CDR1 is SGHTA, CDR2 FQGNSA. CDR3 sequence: CASSETPGNTIYF. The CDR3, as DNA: TGTGCCAGCAGCGAAACACCCGGAAACACCATATATTTT.

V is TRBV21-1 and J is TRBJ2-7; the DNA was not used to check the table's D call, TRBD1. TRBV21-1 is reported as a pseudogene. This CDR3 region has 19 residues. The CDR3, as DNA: TGTGCCAGCAGCAAAGAAGTCCCGGACAGCACTACCATGGGGTACGAGCAGTACTTC. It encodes CASSKEVPDSTTMGYEQYF.